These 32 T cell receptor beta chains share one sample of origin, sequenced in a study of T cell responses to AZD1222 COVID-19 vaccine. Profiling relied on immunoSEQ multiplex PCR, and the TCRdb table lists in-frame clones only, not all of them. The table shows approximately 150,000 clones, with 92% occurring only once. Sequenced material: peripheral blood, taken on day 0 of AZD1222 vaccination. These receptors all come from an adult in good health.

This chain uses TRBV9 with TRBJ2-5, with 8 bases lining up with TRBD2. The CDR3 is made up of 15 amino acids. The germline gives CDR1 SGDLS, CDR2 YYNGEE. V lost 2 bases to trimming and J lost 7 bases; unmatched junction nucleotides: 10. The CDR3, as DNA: TGTGCCAGCAGCGTGAGCGGGGGCACCGGAGGGACCCAGTACTTC. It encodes CASSVSGGTGGTQYF.

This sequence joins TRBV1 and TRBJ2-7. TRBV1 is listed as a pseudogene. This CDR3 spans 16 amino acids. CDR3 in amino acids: CTSSQGWPGTDYEQYF. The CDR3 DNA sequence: TGCACCAGCAGCCAAGGGTGGCCCGGAACCGATTACGAGCAGTACTTC.

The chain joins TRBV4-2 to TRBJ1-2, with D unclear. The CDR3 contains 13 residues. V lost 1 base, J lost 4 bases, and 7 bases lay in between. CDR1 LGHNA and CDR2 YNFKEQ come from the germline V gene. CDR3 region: CASSQVDLYGYTF. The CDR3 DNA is TGTGCCAGCAGCCAAGTCGATCTCTATGGCTACACCTTC.

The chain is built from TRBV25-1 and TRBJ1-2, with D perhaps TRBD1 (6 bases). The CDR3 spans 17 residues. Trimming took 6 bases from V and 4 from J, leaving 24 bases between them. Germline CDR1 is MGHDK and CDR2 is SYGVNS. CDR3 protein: CASSDQGSRFGVYGYTF. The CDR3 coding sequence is TGTGCCAGCAGCGACCAGGGGTCCCGGTTCGGAGTCTATGGCTACACCTTC.

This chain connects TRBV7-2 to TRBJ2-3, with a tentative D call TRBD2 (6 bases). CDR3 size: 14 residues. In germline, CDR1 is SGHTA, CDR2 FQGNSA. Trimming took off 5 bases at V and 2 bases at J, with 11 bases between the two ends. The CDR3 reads CASSPGLPTDTQYF. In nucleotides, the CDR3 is TGTGCCAGCAGCCCCGGACTACCCACAGATACGCAGTATTTT. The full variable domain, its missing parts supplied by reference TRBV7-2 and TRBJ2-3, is GAGVSQSPSNKVTEKGKDVELRCDPISGHTALYWYRQSLGQGLEFLIYFQGNSAPDKSGLPSDRFSAERTGGSVSTLTIQRTQQEDSAVYLCASSPGLPTDTQYFGPGTRLTVL.

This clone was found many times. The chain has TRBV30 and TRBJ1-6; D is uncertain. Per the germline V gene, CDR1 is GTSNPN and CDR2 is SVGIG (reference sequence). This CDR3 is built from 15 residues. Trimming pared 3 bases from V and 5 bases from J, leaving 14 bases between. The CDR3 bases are TGTGCCTGGAGCGTTCCTTCCGTGGATAATTCACCCCTCCACTTT. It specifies CAWSVPSVDNSPLHF.

This CDR3 is CASSQEGTRWNTEAFF. The CDR3 region has the DNA TGTGCCAGCAGCCAAGAAGGTACTAGGTGGAACACTGAAGCTTTCTTT. The chain employs TRBV4-2 and TRBJ1-1; D is unresolved. The length of the CDR3 is 16 residues. V shed 0 bases and J shed 1 base, with 12 bases lying between them. From germline, CDR1 is LGHNA and CDR2 YNFKEQ.

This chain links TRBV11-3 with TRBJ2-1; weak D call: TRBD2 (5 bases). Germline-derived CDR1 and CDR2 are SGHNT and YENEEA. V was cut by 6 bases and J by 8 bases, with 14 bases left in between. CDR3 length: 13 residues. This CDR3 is CASSSGGRYEQFF. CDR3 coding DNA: TGTGCCAGCAGTTCAGGAGGACGGTATGAGCAGTTCTTC.

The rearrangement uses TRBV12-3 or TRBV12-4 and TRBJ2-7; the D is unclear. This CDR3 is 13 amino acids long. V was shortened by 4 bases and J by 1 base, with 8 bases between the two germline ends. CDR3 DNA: TGTGCCAGCAGTTCTCAGGTATCCTACGAGCAGTACTTC. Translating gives CASSSQVSYEQYF.

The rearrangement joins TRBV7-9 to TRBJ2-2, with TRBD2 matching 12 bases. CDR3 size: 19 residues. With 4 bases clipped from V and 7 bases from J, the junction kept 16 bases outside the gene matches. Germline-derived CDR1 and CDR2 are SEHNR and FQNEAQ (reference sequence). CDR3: CASSSPTSGRQTRGGELFF. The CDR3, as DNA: TGTGCCAGCAGCTCCCCGACTAGCGGGAGACAAACAAGGGGCGGGGAGCTGTTTTTT. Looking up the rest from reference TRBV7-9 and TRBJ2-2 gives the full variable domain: DTGVSQNPRHKITKRGQNVTFRCDPISEHNRLYWYRQTLGQGPEFLTYFQNEAQLEKSRLLSDRFSAERPKGSFSTLEIQRTEQGDSAMYLCASSSPTSGRQTRGGELFFGEGSRLTVL.

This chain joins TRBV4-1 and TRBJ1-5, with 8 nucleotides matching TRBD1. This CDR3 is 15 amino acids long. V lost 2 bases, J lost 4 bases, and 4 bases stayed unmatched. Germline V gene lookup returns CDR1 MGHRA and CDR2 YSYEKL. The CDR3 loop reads CASSQQDRENQPQHF. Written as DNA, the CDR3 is TGCGCCAGCAGCCAACAGGACAGGGAAAATCAGCCCCAGCATTTT.

DNA for the CDR3: TGTGCCAGCAGTTATGGGGTGGGGCCCTACGAGCAGTACTTC. Translation: CASSYGVGPYEQYF. The chain joins TRBV6-5 to TRBJ2-7, with D maybe TRBD1 (5 bases). Trimming stripped 3 bases from V and 2 bases from J, with 11 bases between. The germline CDR1 and CDR2 sequences are MNHEY and SVGAGI. This CDR3 is built from 14 residues.

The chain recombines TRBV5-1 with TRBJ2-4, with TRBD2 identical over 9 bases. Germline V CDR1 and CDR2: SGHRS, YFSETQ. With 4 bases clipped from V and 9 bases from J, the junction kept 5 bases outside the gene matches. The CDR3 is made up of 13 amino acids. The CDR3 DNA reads TGCGCCAGCAGCGCGGGAGGGGAGGGCATTCAGTACTTC. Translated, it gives CASSAGGEGIQYF.

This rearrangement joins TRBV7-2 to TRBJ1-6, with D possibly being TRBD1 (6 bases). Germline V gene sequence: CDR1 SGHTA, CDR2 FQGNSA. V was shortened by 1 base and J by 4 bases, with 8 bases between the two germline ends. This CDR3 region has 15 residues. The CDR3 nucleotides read TGTGCCAGCAGCTTAGACAGGGATTATAATTCACCCCTCCACTTT. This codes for CASSLDRDYNSPLHF. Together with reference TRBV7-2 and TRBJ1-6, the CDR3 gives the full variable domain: GAGVSQSPSNKVTEKGKDVELRCDPISGHTALYWYRQSLGQGLEFLIYFQGNSAPDKSGLPSDRFSAERTGGSVSTLTIQRTQQEDSAVYLCASSLDRDYNSPLHFGNGTRLTVT.

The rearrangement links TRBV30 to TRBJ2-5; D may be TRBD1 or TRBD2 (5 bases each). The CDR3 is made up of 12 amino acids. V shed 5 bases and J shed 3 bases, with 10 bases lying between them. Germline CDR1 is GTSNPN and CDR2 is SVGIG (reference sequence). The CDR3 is CAWGGTEETQYF. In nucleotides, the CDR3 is TGTGCCTGGGGGGGAACTGAAGAGACCCAGTACTTC.

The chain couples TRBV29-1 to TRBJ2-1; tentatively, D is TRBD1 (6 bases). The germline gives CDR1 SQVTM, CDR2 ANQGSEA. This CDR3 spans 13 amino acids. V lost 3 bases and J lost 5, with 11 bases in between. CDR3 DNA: TGCAGCGTTGAGGGTGGGGGCCACAATGAGCAGTTCTTC. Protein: CSVEGGGHNEQFF.

The CDR3 reads CASKEGAKGYTF. CDR3 bases: TGTGCCAGCAAAGAGGGGGCGAAGGGCTACACCTTC. J is TRBJ1-2 and V is TRBV2, with 7 nucleotides matching TRBD1. V lost 7 bases, J lost 8 bases, and 7 bases stayed unmatched. The length of the CDR3 is 12 residues. The V gene's germline CDR1 is SNHLY and CDR2 FYNNEI.

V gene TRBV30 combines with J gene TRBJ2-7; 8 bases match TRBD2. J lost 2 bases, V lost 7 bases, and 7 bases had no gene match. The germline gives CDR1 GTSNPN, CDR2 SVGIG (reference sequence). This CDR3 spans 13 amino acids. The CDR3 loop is CAFYRRGAYEQYF. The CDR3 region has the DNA TGTGCCTTCTATCGGCGGGGGGCCTACGAGCAGTACTTC.

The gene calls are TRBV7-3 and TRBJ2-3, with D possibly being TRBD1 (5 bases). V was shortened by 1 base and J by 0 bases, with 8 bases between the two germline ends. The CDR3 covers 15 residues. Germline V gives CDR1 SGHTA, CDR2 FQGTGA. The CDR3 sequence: CASSLIGESTDTQYF. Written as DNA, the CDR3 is TGTGCCAGCAGCTTAATAGGGGAAAGCACAGATACGCAGTATTTT.

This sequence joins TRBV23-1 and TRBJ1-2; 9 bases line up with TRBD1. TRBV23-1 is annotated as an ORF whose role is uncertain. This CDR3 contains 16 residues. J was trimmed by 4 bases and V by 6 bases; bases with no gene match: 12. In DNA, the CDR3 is TGCGCCAGCAGCCCCACACCGACAGGGGGAAGCTATGGCTACACCTTC. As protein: CASSPTPTGGSYGYTF.

CDR3 residues: CATRDGSYNEQFF. The CDR3 DNA follows: TGTGCCACCAGGGACGGTTCCTACAATGAGCAGTTCTTC. V usage is TRBV24-1 and J usage is TRBJ2-1, with D unclear. CDR3 length equals 13 residues. Germline CDR1 reads KGHDR; CDR2 reads SFDVKD. V lost 7 bases to trimming and J lost 1 base, with 7 bases between them.

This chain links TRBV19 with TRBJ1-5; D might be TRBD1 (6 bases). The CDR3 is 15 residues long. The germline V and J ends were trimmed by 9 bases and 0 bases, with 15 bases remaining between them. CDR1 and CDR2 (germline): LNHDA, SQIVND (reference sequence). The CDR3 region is CASRRQDNSNQPQHF. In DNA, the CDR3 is TGTGCCAGCCGTAGACAGGACAATAGCAATCAGCCCCAGCATTTT. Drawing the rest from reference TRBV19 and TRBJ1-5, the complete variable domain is DGGITQSPKYLFRKEGQNVTLSCEQNLNHDAMYWYRQDPGQGLRLIYYSQIVNDFQKGDIAEGYSVSREKKESFPLTVTSAQKNPTAFYLCASRRQDNSNQPQHFGDGTRLSIL.

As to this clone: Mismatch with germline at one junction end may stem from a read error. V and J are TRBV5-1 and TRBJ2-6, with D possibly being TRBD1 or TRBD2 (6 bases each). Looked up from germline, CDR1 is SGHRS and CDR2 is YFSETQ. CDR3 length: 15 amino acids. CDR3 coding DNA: TGCGCCAGCAGCCCGGGGTGGGGGGCCCCCGACGTCCTAACTTTC. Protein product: CASSPGWGAPDVLTF.

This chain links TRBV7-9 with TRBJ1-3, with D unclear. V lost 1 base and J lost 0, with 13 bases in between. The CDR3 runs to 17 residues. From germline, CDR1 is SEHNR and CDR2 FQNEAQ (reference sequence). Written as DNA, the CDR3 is TGTGCCAGCAGCTTAGGCTTTGGGCGGACCTCTGGAAACACCATATATTTT. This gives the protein CASSLGFGRTSGNTIYF.

Here the CDR3 DNA reads TGTGCCAGCAGTTTATCCGGGGGCTACGAGCAGTACTTC. Translation: CASSLSGGYEQYF. V usage is TRBV12-3 or TRBV12-4 and J usage is TRBJ2-7; perhaps TRBD2 as D (6 bases). V lost 2 bases and J lost 3, with 8 bases in between. This CDR3 contains 13 residues.

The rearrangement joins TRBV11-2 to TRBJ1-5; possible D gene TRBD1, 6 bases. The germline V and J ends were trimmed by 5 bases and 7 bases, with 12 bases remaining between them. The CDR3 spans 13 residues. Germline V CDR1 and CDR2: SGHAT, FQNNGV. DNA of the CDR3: TGTGCCAGCAGCCAAGTAGGGGGACAGCCCCAGCATTTT. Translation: CASSQVGGQPQHF. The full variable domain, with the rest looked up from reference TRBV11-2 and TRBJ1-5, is EAGVAQSPRYKIIEKRQSVAFWCNPISGHATLYWYQQILGQGPKLLIQFQNNGVVDDSQLPKDRFSAERLKGVDSTLKIQPAKLEDSAVYLCASSQVGGQPQHFGDGTRLSIL.

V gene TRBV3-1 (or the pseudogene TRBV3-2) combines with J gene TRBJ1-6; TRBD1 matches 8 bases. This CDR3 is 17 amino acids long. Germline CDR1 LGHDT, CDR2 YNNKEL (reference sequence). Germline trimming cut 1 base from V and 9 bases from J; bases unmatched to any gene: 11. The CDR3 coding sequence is TGTGCCAGCAGCCAAGGACCAGCTCAGGGGGCGGGTTCACCCCTCCACTTT. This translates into CASSQGPAQGAGSPLHF.

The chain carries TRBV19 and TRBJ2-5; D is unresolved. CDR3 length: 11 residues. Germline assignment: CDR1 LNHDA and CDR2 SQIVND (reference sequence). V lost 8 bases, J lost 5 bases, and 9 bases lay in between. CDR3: CASSLEETQYF. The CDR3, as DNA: TGTGCCAGTTCTTTGGAGGAGACCCAGTACTTC.

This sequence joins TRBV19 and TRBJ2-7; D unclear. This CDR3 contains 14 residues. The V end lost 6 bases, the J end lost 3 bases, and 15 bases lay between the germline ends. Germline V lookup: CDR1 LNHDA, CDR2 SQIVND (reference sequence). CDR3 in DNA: TGTGCCAGTAGCCCCAATCTAGGTCTCTACGAGCAGTACTTC. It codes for CASSPNLGLYEQYF. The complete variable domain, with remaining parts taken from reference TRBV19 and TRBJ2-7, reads DGGITQSPKYLFRKEGQNVTLSCEQNLNHDAMYWYRQDPGQGLRLIYYSQIVNDFQKGDIAEGYSVSREKKESFPLTVTSAQKNPTAFYLCASSPNLGLYEQYFGPGTRLTVT.

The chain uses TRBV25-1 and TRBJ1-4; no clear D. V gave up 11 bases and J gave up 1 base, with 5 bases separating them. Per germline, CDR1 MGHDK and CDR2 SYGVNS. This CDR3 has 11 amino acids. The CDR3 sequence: CAVETNEKLFF. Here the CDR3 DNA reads TGTGCCGTCGAAACTAATGAAAAACTGTTTTTT.

CDR3 loop: CASRSAGTYTGELFF. CDR3 DNA sequence: TGTGCCAGCAGATCTGCCGGGACCTACACCGGGGAGCTGTTTTTT. The chain couples TRBV5-4 to TRBJ2-2; D may be TRBD1 or TRBD2 (5 bases each). This CDR3 spans 15 amino acids. Germline-derived CDR1 and CDR2 are SGHNT and YYREEE (reference sequence). Trimming removed 5 bases at V and 3 bases at J, with 14 bases between.

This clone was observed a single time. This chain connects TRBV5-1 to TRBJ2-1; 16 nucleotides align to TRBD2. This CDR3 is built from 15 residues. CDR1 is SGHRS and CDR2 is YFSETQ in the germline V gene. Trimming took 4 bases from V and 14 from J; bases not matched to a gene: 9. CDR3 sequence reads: CASSQGTSGRGREFF. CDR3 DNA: TGCGCCAGCAGCCAGGGGACTAGCGGGAGGGGCCGGGAGTTCTTC.